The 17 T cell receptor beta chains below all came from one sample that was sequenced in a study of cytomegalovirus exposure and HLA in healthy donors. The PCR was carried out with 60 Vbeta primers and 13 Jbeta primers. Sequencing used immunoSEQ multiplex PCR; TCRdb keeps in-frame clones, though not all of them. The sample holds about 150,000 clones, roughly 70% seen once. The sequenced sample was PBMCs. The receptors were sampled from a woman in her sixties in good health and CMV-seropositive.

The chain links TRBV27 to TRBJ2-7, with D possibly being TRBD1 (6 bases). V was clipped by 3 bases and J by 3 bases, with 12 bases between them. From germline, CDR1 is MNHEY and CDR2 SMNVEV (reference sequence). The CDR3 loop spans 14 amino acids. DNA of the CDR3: TGTGCCAGCAGTTTCCACAGGGCTGACTACGAGCAGTACTTC. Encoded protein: CASSFHRADYEQYF.

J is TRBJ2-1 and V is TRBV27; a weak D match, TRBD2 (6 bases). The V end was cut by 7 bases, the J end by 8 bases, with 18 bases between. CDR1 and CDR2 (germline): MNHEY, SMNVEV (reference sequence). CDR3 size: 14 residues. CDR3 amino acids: CASTSGAGKHEQFF. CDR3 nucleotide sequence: TGTGCCAGCACGTCGGGAGCGGGTAAGCATGAGCAGTTCTTC.

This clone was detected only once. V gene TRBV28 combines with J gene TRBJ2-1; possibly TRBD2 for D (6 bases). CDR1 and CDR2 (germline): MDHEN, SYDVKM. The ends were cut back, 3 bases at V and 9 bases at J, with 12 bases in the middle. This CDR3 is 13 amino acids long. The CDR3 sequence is CASSLVAGGEQFF. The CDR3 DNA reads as TGTGCCAGCAGTTTGGTAGCCGGGGGTGAGCAGTTCTTC.

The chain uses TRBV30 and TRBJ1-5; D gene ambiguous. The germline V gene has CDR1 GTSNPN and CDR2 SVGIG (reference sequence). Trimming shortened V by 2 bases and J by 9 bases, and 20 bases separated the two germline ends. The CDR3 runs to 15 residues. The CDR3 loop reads CAWSRAGSAIRPQHF. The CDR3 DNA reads TGTGCCTGGAGTCGCGCCGGCAGCGCTATACGGCCCCAGCATTTT.

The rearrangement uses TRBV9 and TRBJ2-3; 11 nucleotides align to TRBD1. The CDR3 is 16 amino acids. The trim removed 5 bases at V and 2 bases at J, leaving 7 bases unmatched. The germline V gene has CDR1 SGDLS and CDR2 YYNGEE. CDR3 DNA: TGTGCCAGCAGTCGGACAGGGGGCGCGACCACAGATACGCAGTATTTT. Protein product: CASSRTGGATTDTQYF.

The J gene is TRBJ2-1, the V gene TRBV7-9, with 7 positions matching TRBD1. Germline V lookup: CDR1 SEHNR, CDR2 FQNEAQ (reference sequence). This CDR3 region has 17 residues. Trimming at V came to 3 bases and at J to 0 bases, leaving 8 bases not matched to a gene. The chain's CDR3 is CASSLPGQESSYNEQFF. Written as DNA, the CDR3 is TGTGCCAGCAGCTTGCCAGGACAGGAGAGCTCCTACAATGAGCAGTTCTTC.

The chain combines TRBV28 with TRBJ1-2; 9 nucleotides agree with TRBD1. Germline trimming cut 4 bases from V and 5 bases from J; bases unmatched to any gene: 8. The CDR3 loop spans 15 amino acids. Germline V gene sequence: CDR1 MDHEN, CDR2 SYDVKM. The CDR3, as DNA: TGTGCCAGCAGTTCCACAGGGGGCGCGTCGTATGGCTACACCTTC. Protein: CASSSTGGASYGYTF.

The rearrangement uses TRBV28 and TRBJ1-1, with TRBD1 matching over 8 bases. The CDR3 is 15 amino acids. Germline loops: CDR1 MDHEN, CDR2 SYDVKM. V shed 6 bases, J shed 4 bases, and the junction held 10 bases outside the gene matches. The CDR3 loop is CASSRHLTGGTEAFF. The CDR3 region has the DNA TGTGCCAGCAGCCGACACCTCACAGGGGGCACTGAAGCTTTCTTT.

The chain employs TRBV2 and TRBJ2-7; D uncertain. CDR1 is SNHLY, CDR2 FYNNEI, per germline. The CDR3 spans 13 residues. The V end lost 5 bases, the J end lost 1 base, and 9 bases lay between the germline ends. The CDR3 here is CASSTTVSYEQYF. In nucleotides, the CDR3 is TGTGCCAGCAGTACTACTGTATCCTACGAGCAGTACTTC.

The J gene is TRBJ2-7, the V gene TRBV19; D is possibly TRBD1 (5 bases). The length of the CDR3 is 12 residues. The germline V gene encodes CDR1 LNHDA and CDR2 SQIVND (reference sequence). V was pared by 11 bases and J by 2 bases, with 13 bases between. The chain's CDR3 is CASATGPYEQYF. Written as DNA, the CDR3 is TGTGCCTCCGCAACAGGACCCTACGAGCAGTACTTC.

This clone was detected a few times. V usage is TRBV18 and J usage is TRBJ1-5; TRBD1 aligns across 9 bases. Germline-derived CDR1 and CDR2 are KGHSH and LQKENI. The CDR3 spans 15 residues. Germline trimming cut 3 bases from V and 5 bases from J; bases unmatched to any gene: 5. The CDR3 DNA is TGTGCCAGCTCACCTCCGGGACAGGGTCATCAGCCCCAGCATTTT. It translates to CASSPPGQGHQPQHF.

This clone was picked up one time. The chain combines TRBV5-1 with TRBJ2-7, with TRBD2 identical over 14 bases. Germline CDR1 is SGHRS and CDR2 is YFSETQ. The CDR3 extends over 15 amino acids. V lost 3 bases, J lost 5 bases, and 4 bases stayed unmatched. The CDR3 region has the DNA TGCGCCAGCAGCTGGGGACTAGCGGGAGACGACGAGCAGTACTTC. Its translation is CASSWGLAGDDEQYF.

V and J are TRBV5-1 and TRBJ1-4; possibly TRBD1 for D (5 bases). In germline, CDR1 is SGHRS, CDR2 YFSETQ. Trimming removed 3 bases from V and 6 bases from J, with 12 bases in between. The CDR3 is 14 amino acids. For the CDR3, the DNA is TGCGCCAGCAGCTCCGGGACTCGGGATGAAAAACTGTTTTTT. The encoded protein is CASSSGTRDEKLFF.

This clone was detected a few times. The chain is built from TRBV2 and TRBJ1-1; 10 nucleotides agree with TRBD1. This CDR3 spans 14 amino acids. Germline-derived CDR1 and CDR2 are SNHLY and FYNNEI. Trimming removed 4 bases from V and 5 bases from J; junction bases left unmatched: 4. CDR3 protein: CASSGQGANTEAFF. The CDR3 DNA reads TGTGCCAGCAGTGGACAGGGGGCGAATACTGAAGCTTTCTTT.

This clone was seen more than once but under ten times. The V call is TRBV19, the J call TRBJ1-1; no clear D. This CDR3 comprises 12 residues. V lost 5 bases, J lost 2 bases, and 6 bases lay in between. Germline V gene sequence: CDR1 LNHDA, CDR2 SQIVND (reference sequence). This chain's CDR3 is CASSLTNTEAFF. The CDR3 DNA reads TGTGCCAGTAGTCTAACTAACACTGAAGCTTTCTTT.

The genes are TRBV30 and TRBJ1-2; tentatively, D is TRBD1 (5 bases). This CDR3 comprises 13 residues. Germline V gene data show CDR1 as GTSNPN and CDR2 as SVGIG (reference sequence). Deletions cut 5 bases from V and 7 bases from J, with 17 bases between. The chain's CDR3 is CAWAPDSKRGYTF. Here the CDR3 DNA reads TGTGCCTGGGCCCCCGACAGTAAGCGTGGCTACACCTTC. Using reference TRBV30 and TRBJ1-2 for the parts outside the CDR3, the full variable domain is SQTIHQWPATLVQPVGSPLSLECTVEGTSNPNLYWYRQAAGRGLQLLFYSVGIGQISSEVPQNLSASRPQDRQFILSSKKLLLSDSGFYLCAWAPDSKRGYTFGSGTRLTVV.

CDR3 region: CASSPTTGDYNEQFF. CDR3 nucleotides: TGTGCCAGCAGTCCGACTACCGGAGATTACAATGAGCAGTTCTTC. The chain carries TRBV9 and TRBJ2-1, with D possibly being TRBD2 (5 bases). V was clipped by 5 bases and J by 4 bases, with 16 bases between them. The CDR3 spans 15 residues. Germline-derived CDR1 and CDR2 are SGDLS and YYNGEE.